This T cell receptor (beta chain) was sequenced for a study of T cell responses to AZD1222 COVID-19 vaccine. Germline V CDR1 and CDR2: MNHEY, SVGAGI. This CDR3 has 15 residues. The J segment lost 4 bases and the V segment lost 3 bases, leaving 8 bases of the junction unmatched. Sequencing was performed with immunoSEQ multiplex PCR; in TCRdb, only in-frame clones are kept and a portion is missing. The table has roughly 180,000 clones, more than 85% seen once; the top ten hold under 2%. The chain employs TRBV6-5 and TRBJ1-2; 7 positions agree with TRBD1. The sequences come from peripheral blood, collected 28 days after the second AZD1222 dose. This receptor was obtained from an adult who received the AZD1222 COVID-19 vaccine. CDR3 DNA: TGTGCCAGCAGTTATGGCTACCGGGACAGCTATGGCTACACCTTC. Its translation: CASSYGYRDSYGYTF.